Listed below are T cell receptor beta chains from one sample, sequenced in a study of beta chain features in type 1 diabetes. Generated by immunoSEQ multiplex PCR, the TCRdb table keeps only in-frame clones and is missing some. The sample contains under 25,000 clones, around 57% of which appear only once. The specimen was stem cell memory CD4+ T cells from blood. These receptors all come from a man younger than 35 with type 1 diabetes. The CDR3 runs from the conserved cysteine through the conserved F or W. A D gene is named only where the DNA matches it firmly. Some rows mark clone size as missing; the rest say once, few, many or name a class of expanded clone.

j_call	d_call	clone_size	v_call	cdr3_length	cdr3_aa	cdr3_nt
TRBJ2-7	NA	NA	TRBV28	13	CASSLYMPYEQYF	TGTGCCAGCAGTTTATACATGCCCTACGAGCAGTACTTC
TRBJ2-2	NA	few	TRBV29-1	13	CTFSEVTTGELFF	TGCACCTTCTCGGAGGTTACCACCGGGGAGCTGTTTTTT
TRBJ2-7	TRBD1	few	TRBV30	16	CACQTKQGAGSYEQYF	TGTGCCTGTCAAACCAAACAGGGGGCTGGGTCCTACGAGCAGTACTTC
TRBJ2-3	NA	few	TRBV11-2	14	CASSFQGEADTQYF	TGTGCCAGCAGCTTTCAGGGTGAGGCAGATACGCAGTATTTT
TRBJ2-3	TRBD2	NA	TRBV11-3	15	CASSRLAGVADTQYF	TGTGCCAGCAGTCGGCTAGCGGGAGTTGCAGATACGCAGTATTTT
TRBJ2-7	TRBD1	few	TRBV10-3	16	CAITATPGQGSYEQYF	TGTGCCATCACCGCTACGCCGGGACAGGGCTCCTACGAGCAGTACTTC
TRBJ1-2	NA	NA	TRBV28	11	CASSLSYGYTF	TGTGCCAGCAGCTTATCTTATGGCTACACCTTC
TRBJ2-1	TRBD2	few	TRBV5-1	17	CASSLEPREGRSNEQFF	TGCGCCAGCAGCTTGGAACCCCGGGAGGGCCGGTCCAATGAGCAGTTCTTC
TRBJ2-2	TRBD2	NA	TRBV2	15	CASSGLAGDTGELFF	TGTGCCAGCAGTGGACTAGCGGGAGACACCGGGGAGCTGTTTTTT
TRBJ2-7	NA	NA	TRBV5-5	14	CASSLVSGGYEQYF	TGTGCCAGCAGCTTGGTCTCCGGGGGCTACGAGCAGTACTTC
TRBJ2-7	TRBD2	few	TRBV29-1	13	CSGRLAGLGKQYF	TGCAGCGGCCGACTAGCGGGGCTGGGGAAGCAGTACTTC
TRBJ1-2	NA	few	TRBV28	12	CASSTGFRGYTF	TGTGCCAGCAGTACAGGGTTTCGAGGCTACACCTTC
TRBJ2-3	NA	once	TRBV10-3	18	CAISEGVSALRGTDTQYF	TGTGCCATCAGTGAGGGGGTTAGCGCCTTACGTGGCACAGATACGCAGTATTTT
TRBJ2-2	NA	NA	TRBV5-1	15	CASSLLATGTGELFF	TGCGCCAGCAGCTTGCTAGCAACTGGAACCGGGGAGCTGTTTTTT
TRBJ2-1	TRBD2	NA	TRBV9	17	CASSEGLIGGGNNEQFF	TGTGCCAGCAGCGAGGGACTCATTGGCGGGGGGAACAATGAGCAGTTCTTC
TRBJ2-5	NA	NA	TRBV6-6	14	CASSYSSGRETQYF	TGTGCCAGCAGTTACTCGTCCGGGAGAGAGACCCAGTACTTC
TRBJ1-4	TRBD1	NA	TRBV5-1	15	CASAHRDRGREKLFF	TGCGCCAGCGCCCACCGGGACAGGGGGCGGGAAAAACTGTTTTTT
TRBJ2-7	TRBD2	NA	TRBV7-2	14	CASSLAEGLYEQYF	TGTGCCAGCAGCTTGGCGGAGGGACTATACGAGCAGTACTTC
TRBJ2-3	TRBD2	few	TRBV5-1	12	CASTLAGDTQYF	TGCGCCAGCACCCTAGCGGGTGATACGCAGTATTTT
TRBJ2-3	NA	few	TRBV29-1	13	CSVDWGEVDTQYF	TGCAGCGTTGATTGGGGGGAGGTAGATACGCAGTATTTT
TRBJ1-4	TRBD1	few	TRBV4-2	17	CASSQDSVQGGYEKLFF	TGTGCCAGCAGCCAAGATAGTGTTCAGGGGGGTTATGAAAAACTGTTTTTT
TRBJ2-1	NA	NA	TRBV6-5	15	CASSYSIQVGNEQFF	TGTGCCAGCAGTTACTCGATACAGGTCGGAAATGAGCAGTTCTTC
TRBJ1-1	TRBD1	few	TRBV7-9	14	CASSPGTGETEAFF	TGTGCCAGCAGCCCAGGTACAGGGGAAACTGAAGCTTTCTTT
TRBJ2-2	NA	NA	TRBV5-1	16	CASSVFKVSVPGELFF	TGCGCCAGCAGCGTGTTTAAAGTTTCGGTCCCCGGGGAGCTGTTTTTT
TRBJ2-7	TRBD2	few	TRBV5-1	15	CASSYTRSGKDEQYF	TGCGCCAGCAGTTACACCCGTAGCGGGAAGGACGAGCAGTACTTC
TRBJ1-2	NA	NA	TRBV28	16	CASTNPGEASTYGYTF	TGTGCCAGCACCAACCCTGGGGAGGCTTCTACCTATGGCTACACCTTC
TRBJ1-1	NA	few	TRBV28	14	CASRRGHLGTEAFF	TGTGCCAGCAGGAGGGGACACCTCGGCACTGAAGCTTTCTTT
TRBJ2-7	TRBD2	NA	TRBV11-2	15	CASSVGLAGQGEQYF	TGTGCCAGCAGCGTCGGACTAGCGGGACAGGGCGAGCAGTACTTC
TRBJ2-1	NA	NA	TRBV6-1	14	CASRPRQEINEQFF	TGTGCCAGCAGGCCTCGACAGGAGATCAATGAGCAGTTCTTC
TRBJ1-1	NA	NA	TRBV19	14	CASSREAANTEAFF	TGTGCCAGTAGTCGGGAGGCGGCAAACACTGAAGCTTTCTTT
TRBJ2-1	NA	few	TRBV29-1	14	CSAAGAHSLNEQFF	TGCAGCGCCGCGGGGGCTCATAGTCTCAATGAGCAGTTCTTC
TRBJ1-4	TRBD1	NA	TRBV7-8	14	CASSQGVFSEKLFF	TGTGCCAGCAGCCAGGGGGTCTTCAGTGAAAAACTGTTTTTT
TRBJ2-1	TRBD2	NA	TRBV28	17	CASSDPGLAGVVLGEFF	TGTGCCAGCAGCGACCCGGGACTAGCGGGAGTAGTCTTAGGGGAGTTCTTC
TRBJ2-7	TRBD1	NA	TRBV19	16	CASSREAYRGAYEQYF	TGTGCCAGTAGTAGAGAAGCCTACAGGGGGGCCTACGAGCAGTACTTC
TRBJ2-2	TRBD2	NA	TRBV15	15	CATSRDREGTGELFF	TGTGCCACCAGCAGAGACAGGGAGGGCACCGGGGAGCTGTTTTTT
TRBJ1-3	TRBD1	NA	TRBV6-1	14	CASTARDRGNTIYF	TGTGCCAGCACGGCACGGGACAGAGGAAACACCATATATTTT
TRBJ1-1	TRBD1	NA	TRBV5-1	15	CASSATGGGNTEAFF	TGCGCCAGCAGCGCAACAGGGGGAGGGAACACTGAAGCTTTCTTT
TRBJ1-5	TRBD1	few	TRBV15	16	CATSRDQRGLGKPQHF	TGTGCCACCAGCAGAGATCAGAGGGGGCTCGGGAAGCCCCAGCATTTT
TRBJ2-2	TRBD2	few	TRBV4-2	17	CASSRYSSGQSAGELFF	TGTGCCAGCAGCCGATACTCTAGCGGACAAAGTGCCGGGGAGCTGTTTTTT
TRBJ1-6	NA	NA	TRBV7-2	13	CASSTQGNSPLHF	TGTGCCAGCAGCACACAGGGTAATTCACCCCTCCACTTT
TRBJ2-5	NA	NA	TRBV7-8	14	CASSFGGDRETQYF	TGTGCCAGCAGCTTTGGCGGGGACCGGGAGACCCAGTACTTC
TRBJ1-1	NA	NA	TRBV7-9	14	CASSQSIGGTQAFF	TGTGCCAGCAGCCAATCCATCGGAGGGACCCAAGCTTTCTTT
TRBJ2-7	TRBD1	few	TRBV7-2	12	CASSRTGNEQYF	TGTGCCAGCAGCCGGACAGGGAACGAGCAGTACTTC
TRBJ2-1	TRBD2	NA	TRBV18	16	CVSSPPRGLGRDEQFF	TGTGTCAGCTCACCACCGCGGGGACTAGGTCGCGATGAGCAGTTCTTC
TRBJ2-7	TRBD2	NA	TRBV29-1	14	CSVELGTSGYEQYF	TGCAGCGTTGAGCTTGGGACTAGCGGCTACGAGCAGTACTTC
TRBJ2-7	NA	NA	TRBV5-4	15	CASSIDSHGVNEQYF	TGTGCCAGCAGCATTGACAGCCATGGGGTGAACGAGCAGTACTTC
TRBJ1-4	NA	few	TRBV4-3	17	CASSQGSYGGSNEKLFF	TGCGCCAGCAGCCAAGGGTCGTACGGCGGATCTAATGAAAAACTGTTTTTT
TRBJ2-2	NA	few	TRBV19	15	CASSEEIGRTGELFF	TGTGCCAGTAGTGAGGAGATCGGCCGCACCGGGGAGCTGTTTTTT
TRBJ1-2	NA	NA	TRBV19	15	CASSIGARTDYGYTF	TGTGCCAGTAGTATTGGGGCCCGGACAGACTATGGCTACACCTTC
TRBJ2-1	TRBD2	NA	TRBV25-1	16	CASSELPSGLYNEQFF	TGTGCCAGCAGTGAATTGCCTAGCGGACTTTACAATGAGCAGTTCTTC
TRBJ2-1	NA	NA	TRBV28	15	CASSFGGASYNEQFF	TGTGCCAGCAGTTTTGGCGGGGCTTCCTACAATGAGCAGTTCTTC
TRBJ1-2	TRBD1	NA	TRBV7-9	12	CASSATGDGYTF	TGTGCCAGCAGCGCGACAGGGGATGGCTACACCTTC
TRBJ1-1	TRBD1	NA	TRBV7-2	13	CASRTDRATEAFF	TGTGCCAGCAGAACGGACAGGGCCACTGAAGCTTTCTTT